The text below deals with one TCR beta chain. This sample is drawn from a study of cytotoxic CD8 clonotypes in ibrutinib-treated CLL. About the research overall: Across the patients, 11 were relapsed/refractory, under 16 treatment-naive and 17 to 18 IGHV unmutated. Response samples were drawn at a median of around 11 months of treatment, range 6 to 36.

Target depth was 1 in 200,000 to 1 in 1 million T cells, about 10x per clonotype. Sequencing was performed with immunoSEQ multiplex PCR; in TCRdb, only in-frame clones are kept and a portion is missing. The sample lists approximately 130,000 clones; under 90% were seen once. The receptor was isolated from a human donor with chronic lymphocytic leukemia. Specimen: PBMCs, collected after 24 months of ibrutinib treatment.

CDR3 bases: TGTGCCAGCAGCTTAGCGACGGGACAGGGATCAGATACGCAGTATTTT. This encodes CASSLATGQGSDTQYF. The chain couples TRBV7-6 to TRBJ2-3; 9 positions agree with TRBD1. The length of the CDR3 is 16 residues. The junction had 5 bases not matched to a gene; V was cut back by 0 bases and J by 4 bases. Germline-derived CDR1 and CDR2 are SGHVS and FNYEAQ.